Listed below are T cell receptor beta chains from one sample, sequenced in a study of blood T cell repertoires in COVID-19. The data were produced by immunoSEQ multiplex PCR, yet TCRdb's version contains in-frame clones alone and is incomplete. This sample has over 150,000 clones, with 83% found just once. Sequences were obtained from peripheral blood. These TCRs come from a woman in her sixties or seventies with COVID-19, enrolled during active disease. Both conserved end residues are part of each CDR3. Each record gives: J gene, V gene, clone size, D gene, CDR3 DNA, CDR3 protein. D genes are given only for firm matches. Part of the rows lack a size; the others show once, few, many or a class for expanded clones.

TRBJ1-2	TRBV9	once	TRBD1	TGTGCCAGCAGTAAAGACAGGGGAACCCACTCTAACTATGGCTACACCTTC	CASSKDRGTHSNYGYTF
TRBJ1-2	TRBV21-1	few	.	TGTGCCCCCGAACAGGGATGCGACTATGGCTACACCTTC	CAPEQGCDYGYTF
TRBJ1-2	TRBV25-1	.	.	TGTGCCAGCTCCCCGGGGTCAGGACGGGACTATGGCTACACCTTC	CASSPGSGRDYGYTF
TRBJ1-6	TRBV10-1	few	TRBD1	TGCGCCAGCAGTGAGAGACAGGGGATGCCCCTCCACTTT	CASSERQGMPLHF
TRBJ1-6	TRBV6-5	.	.	TGTGCCAGCAGGAAGGGGCAGAATTCACCCCTCCACTTT	CASRKGQNSPLHF
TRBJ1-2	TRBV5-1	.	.	TGCGCCAGCAGCTTGGGCCAGGGGTTATTGGGTGGCTACACCTTC	CASSLGQGLLGGYTF
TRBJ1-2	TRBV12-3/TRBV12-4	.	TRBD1	TGTGCCAGCAGGAAGACAGGGGACTATGGCTACACCTTC	CASRKTGDYGYTF
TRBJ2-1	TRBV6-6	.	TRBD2	TGTGCCAGCAGTCCCTCCTTTAGCGGGAGTAGAATTAGTGAGCAGTTCTTC	CASSPSFSGSRISEQFF
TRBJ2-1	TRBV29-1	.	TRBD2	TGCAGCGCCCCGGGCCACCTCTTAGCGGGAGAGCAGTTCTTC	CSAPGHLLAGEQFF
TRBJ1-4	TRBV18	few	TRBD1	TGTGCCAGCTCACCTTATGACAGGGGAGAAAAACTGTTTTTT	CASSPYDRGEKLFF
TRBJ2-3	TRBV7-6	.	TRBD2	TGTGCCAGCAGCTCAGCGGGAGGGCCAAATACGCAGTATTTT	CASSSAGGPNTQYF
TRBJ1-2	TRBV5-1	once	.	TGCGCCAGCAGCTTGGCCTCCTATGGCTACACCTTC	CASSLASYGYTF
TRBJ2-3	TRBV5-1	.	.	TGCGCCAGCAGCCTACGGACAGGCACAGATACGCAGTATTTT	CASSLRTGTDTQYF
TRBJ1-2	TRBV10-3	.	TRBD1	TGTGCCATCAGCGGGACAGGGTACGACTATGGCTACACCTTC	CAISGTGYDYGYTF
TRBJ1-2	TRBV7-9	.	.	TGTGCCAGCAGCACCACTGTGGGGAGCTATGGCTACACCTTC	CASSTTVGSYGYTF
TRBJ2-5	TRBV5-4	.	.	TGTGCCAGCAGCTTTCACCAGGGCAGACACCAAGAGACCCAGTACTTC	CASSFHQGRHQETQYF
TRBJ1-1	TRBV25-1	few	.	TGTGCCAGCACCACCCGTGATAATAGAGACACTGAAGCTTTCTTT	CASTTRDNRDTEAFF
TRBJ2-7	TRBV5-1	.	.	TGCGCCAGCGCGAGACAGGACTCCTACGAGCAGTACTTC	CASARQDSYEQYF
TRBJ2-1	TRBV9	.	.	TGTGCCAGCAGCGTTTCCGGGTTGAGCTCCTACAATGAGCAGTTCTTC	CASSVSGLSSYNEQFF
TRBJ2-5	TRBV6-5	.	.	TGTGCCAGCAGTTACGGTACAGAAGAGACCCAGTACTTC	CASSYGTEETQYF
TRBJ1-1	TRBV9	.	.	TGTGCCAGCAGCGTCCTCAGGGGCACCTCTGAAGCTTTCTTT	CASSVLRGTSEAFF
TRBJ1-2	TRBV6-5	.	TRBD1	TGTGCCAGCAGACAGGGGCTCTATGGCTACACCTTC	CASRQGLYGYTF
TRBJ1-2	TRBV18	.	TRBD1	TGTGCCAGCTCACCAGGGGCAGGGGGTAATGGCTACACCTTC	CASSPGAGGNGYTF
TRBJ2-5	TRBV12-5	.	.	TGTGCTAGTGGTTTGCGAGAGACCCAGTACTTC	CASGLRETQYF
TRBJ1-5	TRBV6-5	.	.	TGTGCCAGCAGAGTATCGGACAGAACTTATCAGCCCCAGCATTTT	CASRVSDRTYQPQHF
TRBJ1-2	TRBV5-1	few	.	TGCGCCAGCAGCTTGGCGGGGGAAAACTATGGCTACACCTTC	CASSLAGENYGYTF
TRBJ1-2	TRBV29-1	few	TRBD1	TGCAGCGCGTCAGGGGGTGGCTATGGCTACACCTTC	CSASGGGYGYTF
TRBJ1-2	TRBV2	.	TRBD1	TGTGCCAGCAGTCGGGACAGGGGGAGTGGTGGCTACACCTTC	CASSRDRGSGGYTF
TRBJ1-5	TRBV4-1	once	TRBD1	TGCGCCAGCAGCCCACTCACAGGGGATTATCAGCCCCAGCATTTT	CASSPLTGDYQPQHF
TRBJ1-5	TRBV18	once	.	TGTGCCAGCTCCCCACCCGGGACACCCAATCAGCCCCAGCATTTT	CASSPPGTPNQPQHF
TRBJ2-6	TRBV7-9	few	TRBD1	TGTGCCGGGACGGGACAGGGGACTTCTGGGGCCAACGTCCTGACTTTC	CAGTGQGTSGANVLTF
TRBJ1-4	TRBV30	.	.	TGTGCCTGGAGTCGGTACGGTGAAAAACTGTTTTTT	CAWSRYGEKLFF
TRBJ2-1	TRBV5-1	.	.	TGCGCCAGCAGCTTTAGCGGACTGGCCTACAATGAGCAGTTCTTC	CASSFSGLAYNEQFF
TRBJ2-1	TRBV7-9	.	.	TGTGCCAGCAGCTTCGTAGGGGAAGAGCAGTTCTTC	CASSFVGEEQFF
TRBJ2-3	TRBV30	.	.	TGTGCCTGGGAAGCAGACCCCCGGGCAGATACGCAGTATTTT	CAWEADPRADTQYF
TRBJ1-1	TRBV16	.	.	TGTGCCAGCAGCCAATGGGTCGGGACTGAAGCTTTCTTT	CASSQWVGTEAFF
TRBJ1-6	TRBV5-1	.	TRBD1	TGCGCCAGCAGCCCCCGGGGGACAGGCCATTCACCCCTCCACTTT	CASSPRGTGHSPLHF
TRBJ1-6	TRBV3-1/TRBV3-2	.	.	TGTGCCAGCAGCCAAGATCGTGGGGGAGGGAATTCACCCCTCCACTTT	CASSQDRGGGNSPLHF
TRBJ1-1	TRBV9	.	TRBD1	TGTGCCAGCAGCGTCCAGGGGGACACTGAAGCTTTCTTT	CASSVQGDTEAFF
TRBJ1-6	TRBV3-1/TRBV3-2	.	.	TGTGCCAGCAGCAATCAGGGGCAGAGCTCACCCCTCCACTTT	CASSNQGQSSPLHF
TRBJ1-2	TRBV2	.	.	TGTGCCAGCAGGTGGCACTATGGCTACACCTTC	CASRWHYGYTF
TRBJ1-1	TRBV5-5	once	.	TGTGCCAGCAGCCTCCTGACAGTCAAGGAAGCTTTCTTT	CASSLLTVKEAFF
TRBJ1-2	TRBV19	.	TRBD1	TGTGCCAGTAAGATACCGAACAGGGGTTATGGCTACACCTTC	CASKIPNRGYGYTF
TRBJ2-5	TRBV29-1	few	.	TGCAGCGTCTCTCAGACCGGGGTGTCCGAGACCCAGTACTTC	CSVSQTGVSETQYF
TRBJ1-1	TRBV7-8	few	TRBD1	TGTGCCAGCAGCTTAGAGGACAGGGAAGCTTTCTTT	CASSLEDREAFF
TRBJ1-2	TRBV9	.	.	TGTGCCAGCAGCGGAGGAGTCAATGGCTACACCTTC	CASSGGVNGYTF
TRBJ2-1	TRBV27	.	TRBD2	TGTGCCAGCAGTTTGGGGACTAGCGGGGGAAATGAGCAGTTCTTC	CASSLGTSGGNEQFF
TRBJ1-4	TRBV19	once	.	TGTGCCAGTAGTATGGAGGGGAGGAGTACTAATGAAAAACTGTTTTTT	CASSMEGRSTNEKLFF
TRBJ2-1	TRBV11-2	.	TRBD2	TGTGCCAGCAGCTCAACTACAATAGCGGGAGGGGAGCAGTTCTTC	CASSSTTIAGGEQFF